The 25 T cell receptor beta chains given below trace back to one sample, sequenced in a study of cytomegalovirus exposure and HLA in healthy donors. PCR was performed using 60 Vbeta and 13 Jbeta primers. TCRdb keeps only in-frame clones here, not all; method: immunoSEQ multiplex PCR. The sample lists about 120,000 clones, roughly 80% occurring once. The sample comprised PBMCs. The receptors originated from a man younger than 45 in good health and CMV-seronegative.

This clone was counted only a few times. The chain employs TRBV5-5 and TRBJ1-1; a weak D match, TRBD1 (5 bases). Deletions cut 0 bases from V and 8 bases from J, with 14 bases between. The CDR3 sequence is 14 residues long. CDR1 and CDR2 from the germline V gene are SGHKS and YYEKEE (reference sequence). CDR3 amino acids: CASSLEGRAREAFF. CDR3 sequence (DNA): TGTGCCAGCAGCTTGGAGGGCAGGGCGAGGGAAGCTTTCTTT.

The chain links TRBV5-1 to TRBJ2-7, with D possibly being TRBD2 (6 bases). CDR1 and CDR2 from the germline V gene are SGHRS and YFSETQ. There are 15 residues in the CDR3. V was trimmed by 0 bases and J by 0 bases, leaving 10 bases between them. The CDR3 DNA reads TGCGCCAGCAGCTTGGATCTGGGAGGCTCCTACGAGCAGTACTTC. This codes for CASSLDLGGSYEQYF.

The gene calls are TRBV25-1 and TRBJ2-7; a possible D gene is TRBD1 (7 bases). Looked up from germline, CDR1 is MGHDK and CDR2 is SYGVNS. The V and J ends lost 0 bases and 6 bases respectively, with 12 bases between them. The CDR3 runs to 14 residues. The CDR3 DNA follows: TGTGCCAGCAGTGAATATGGAGGGGGCGGCGAGCAGTACTTC. It translates to CASSEYGGGGEQYF.

The chain employs TRBV4-2 and TRBJ2-2; maybe TRBD1 (5 bases). Germline V lookup: CDR1 LGHNA, CDR2 YNFKEQ. The CDR3 runs to 14 residues. V was trimmed by 7 bases and J by 3 bases, leaving 12 bases between them. The CDR3: CASIRQGDTGELFF. The CDR3 bases are TGTGCCAGCATAAGGCAAGGGGACACCGGGGAGCTGTTTTTT.

By frequency in the sample, this clone is medium-sized. This sample includes further DNA sequences coding for the same CDR3. The gene calls are TRBV6-6 and TRBJ2-7; D gene ambiguous. Germline lookup yields CDR1 MNHNY and CDR2 SVGAGI (reference sequence). Trimming took off 4 bases at V and 4 bases at J, with 14 bases between the two ends. The CDR3 is 14 amino acids. The CDR3 coding sequence is TGTGCCAGCAGTTTCGAGACTGGTGCATACGAGCAGTACTTC. Its translation is CASSFETGAYEQYF.

Only one count was recorded for this clone. The chain uses TRBV30 and TRBJ1-2; 8 nucleotides match TRBD1. Germline V gene lookup returns CDR1 GTSNPN and CDR2 SVGIG (reference sequence). V dropped 1 base and J dropped 5; count of bases not matched to a gene: 3. This CDR3 is 13 amino acids long. The CDR3 spells CAWSGGQVYGYTF. The CDR3 nucleotides read TGTGCCTGGAGTGGGGGACAGGTGTATGGCTACACCTTC.

The genes are TRBV4-2 and TRBJ2-5; 14 positions match TRBD2. The last part of the DNA fits TRBJ2-7 better; the J call may be wrong. CDR3 length: 16 residues. CDR1 and CDR2 (germline): LGHNA, YNFKEQ. CDR3 protein: CASDDGTSGGTYEQYF. CDR3 nucleotide sequence: TGTGCCAGCGACGACGGGACTAGCGGGGGAACCTACGAGCAGTACTTC.

This clone occurred a few times. The CDR3 DNA sequence: TGTGCCAGCAGCTTAGTACCGGGTGAGCAGTTCTTC. It codes for CASSLVPGEQFF. V is TRBV7-9 and J is TRBJ2-1; D not certain. This CDR3 contains 12 residues. Trimming pared 1 base from V and 9 bases from J, leaving 7 bases between. The germline V gene encodes CDR1 SEHNR and CDR2 FQNEAQ (reference sequence). Based on the CDR3 plus reference TRBV7-9 and TRBJ2-1, the full variable domain is DTGVSQNPRHKITKRGQNVTFRCDPISEHNRLYWYRQTLGQGPEFLTYFQNEAQLEKSRLLSDRFSAERPKGSFSTLEIQRTEQGDSAMYLCASSLVPGEQFFGPGTRLTVL.

The rearrangement links TRBV11-2 to TRBJ2-3; maybe TRBD1 (6 bases). Germline CDR1 reads SGHAT; CDR2 reads FQNNGV. This CDR3 spans 14 amino acids. V was trimmed by 1 base and J by 5 bases, leaving 10 bases between them. DNA for the CDR3: TGTGCCAGCAGCTTAGGCTCACAGGGAGATACGCAGTATTTT. Protein product: CASSLGSQGDTQYF.

This clone was picked up one time. The chain is built from TRBV5-1 and TRBJ2-2; D gene ambiguous. Germline V gene data show CDR1 as SGHRS and CDR2 as YFSETQ. CDR3 length equals 11 residues. V gave up 0 bases and J gave up 10 bases, with 4 bases separating them. The CDR3 sequence: CASSLAVELFF. The CDR3 DNA sequence: TGCGCCAGCAGCTTGGCTGTGGAGCTGTTTTTT.

The chain recombines TRBV5-1 with TRBJ2-3; D not resolved. This CDR3 has 13 residues. From germline, CDR1 is SGHRS and CDR2 YFSETQ. The V gene lost 0 bases and the J gene lost 6 bases, with 8 bases spanning the gap. DNA for the CDR3: TGCGCCAGCAGCTTGGAAGGAGTGGATACGCAGTATTTT. Translation: CASSLEGVDTQYF.

The gene calls are TRBV10-3 and TRBJ2-1; TRBD2 matches at 10 bases. The J segment lost 4 bases and the V segment lost 6 bases, leaving 3 bases of the junction unmatched. This CDR3 spans 14 amino acids. CDR1 is ENHRY, CDR2 SYGVKD, per germline. Written as DNA, the CDR3 is TGTGCCATCAGGAGCGGGGGGGCGTACAATGAGCAGTTCTTC. Translating it yields CAIRSGGAYNEQFF.

The chain combines TRBV19 with TRBJ1-5, with unresolved D. Germline V lookup: CDR1 LNHDA, CDR2 SQIVND (reference sequence). V dropped 8 bases and J dropped 3 bases, with 14 bases sitting between them. This CDR3 is built from 14 residues. CDR3 region: CASGEAGLNQPQHF. DNA for the CDR3: TGTGCCAGTGGGGAGGCAGGACTCAATCAGCCCCAGCATTTT.

This chain joins TRBV7-9 and TRBJ1-4; 7 nucleotides match TRBD1. There are 13 residues in the CDR3. V trimming: 7 bases; J trimming: 8 bases; junction bases outside the gene matches: 7. CDR1 is SEHNR, CDR2 FQNEAQ, per germline (reference sequence). This CDR3 is CASTNRGSEKLFF. CDR3 bases: TGTGCCAGCACCAACAGGGGTAGCGAAAAACTGTTTTTT.

This clone was found once. The V gene is TRBV5-6, the J gene TRBJ1-5; D is uncertain. Trimming stripped 3 bases from V and 3 bases from J, with 10 bases between. The CDR3 runs to 14 residues. Per germline, CDR1 SGHDT and CDR2 YYEEEE. CDR3 sequence reads: CASSSTIFNQPQHF. In DNA, the CDR3 is TGTGCCAGCAGCTCGACTATCTTCAATCAGCCCCAGCATTTT.

The chain is built from TRBV7-2 and TRBJ2-2; tentative D call: TRBD2 (7 bases). CDR1 is SGHTA and CDR2 is FQGNSA in the germline V gene. V lost 2 bases, J lost 4 bases, and 11 bases lay in between. This CDR3 is built from 15 residues. CDR3 DNA: TGTGCCAGCAGCTTACGGGGGGCAGGCACCGGGGAGCTGTTTTTT. Protein product: CASSLRGAGTGELFF.

This chain joins TRBV6-4 and TRBJ2-7; 11 bases match TRBD2. The V gene end was trimmed by 2 bases and the J gene end by 7 bases; junction bases not matched to a gene: 10. Germline CDR1 reads MRHNA; CDR2 reads SNTAGT. The CDR3 contains 16 residues. CDR3 in amino acids: CASSDLPSGGPWEQYF. The CDR3 nucleotides read TGTGCCAGCAGTGACCTCCCTAGCGGGGGGCCGTGGGAGCAGTACTTC.

Here the CDR3 reads CASSLVVVSRETQYF. The CDR3 nucleotides are TGTGCCAGCAGCTTAGTTGTCGTATCGAGGGAGACCCAGTACTTC. The genes are TRBV7-8 and TRBJ2-5, with D unresolved. Looked up from germline, CDR1 is SGHVS and CDR2 is FQNEAQ. Trimming stripped 1 base from V and 5 bases from J, with 14 bases between. The length of the CDR3 is 15 residues.

The chain recombines TRBV7-2 with TRBJ2-3; 13 nucleotides match TRBD2. Germline V gene sequence: CDR1 SGHTA, CDR2 FQGNSA. Losses at the gene ends were 1 base for V and 4 bases for J; bases not matched to a gene: 2. The CDR3 is made up of 16 amino acids. The CDR3 DNA reads as TGTGCCAGCAGCTTAGGACTAGCGGGGGGTTCAGATACGCAGTATTTT. This encodes CASSLGLAGGSDTQYF.

The chain is built from TRBV7-9 and TRBJ2-3; TRBD2 matches 7 bases. This CDR3 has 17 amino acids. Losses at the gene ends were 4 bases for V and 0 bases for J; bases not matched to a gene: 10. The germline CDR1 and CDR2 sequences are SEHNR and FQNEAQ (reference sequence). CDR3 DNA sequence: TGTGCCAGCAGCTCCGCGGGGGAGGGCCGAAGCACAGATACGCAGTATTTT. This codes for CASSSAGEGRSTDTQYF.

This rearrangement joins TRBV5-1 to TRBJ2-7; 16 bases are shared with TRBD2. Germline V gives CDR1 SGHRS, CDR2 YFSETQ. CDR3 length: 17 residues. With 4 bases clipped from V and 2 bases from J, the junction kept 6 bases outside the gene matches. CDR3 in amino acids: CASSPGLAGGLPYEQYF. As DNA, the CDR3 is TGCGCCAGCAGCCCGGGACTAGCGGGGGGGCTTCCCTACGAGCAGTACTTC.

The chain uses TRBV30 and TRBJ1-2; TRBD1 agrees at 7 bases. After removal of 1 base from V and 4 bases from J, the junction contained 12 bases not matched to a gene. This CDR3 spans 16 amino acids. Germline CDR1 GTSNPN, CDR2 SVGIG (reference sequence). The CDR3, as DNA: TGTGCCTGGAGTGCGACCAGACAGGGTAGGGGCTATGGCTACACCTTC. It encodes CAWSATRQGRGYGYTF. Based on the CDR3 plus reference TRBV30 and TRBJ1-2, the full variable domain is SQTIHQWPATLVQPVGSPLSLECTVEGTSNPNLYWYRQAAGRGLQLLFYSVGIGQISSEVPQNLSASRPQDRQFILSSKKLLLSDSGFYLCAWSATRQGRGYGYTFGSGTRLTVV.

The chain carries TRBV28 and TRBJ1-1, with D unclear. V was shortened by 6 bases and J by 2 bases, with 13 bases between the two germline ends. The CDR3 spans 14 residues. Germline loops: CDR1 MDHEN, CDR2 SYDVKM. CDR3 amino acids: CASSLAPSNTEAFF. The CDR3, as DNA: TGTGCCAGCAGCCTTGCGCCCTCCAACACTGAAGCTTTCTTT.

This clone has only a few counts. One junction end disagrees with the germline gene, perhaps due to a read error. This rearrangement joins TRBV30 to TRBJ2-6; possibly TRBD1 for D (6 bases). This CDR3 contains 13 residues. Germline V gives CDR1 GTSNPN, CDR2 SVGIG (reference sequence). CDR3 loop: CAWQGSGANGLTF. The CDR3 DNA sequence: TGTGCCTGGCAGGGGTCTGGGGCCAACGGCCTGACTTTC.

This rearrangement joins TRBV30 to TRBJ2-5, with TRBD2 as a possible D gene (6 bases). The J call may be faulty, since TRBJ2-7 better matches the DNA end. The germline gives CDR1 GTSNPN, CDR2 SVGIG (reference sequence). This CDR3 contains 12 residues. Here the CDR3 DNA reads TGTGCCGGCCGGGGACTCCCCCGCGAGCAGTACTTC. This gives the protein CAGRGLPREQYF.